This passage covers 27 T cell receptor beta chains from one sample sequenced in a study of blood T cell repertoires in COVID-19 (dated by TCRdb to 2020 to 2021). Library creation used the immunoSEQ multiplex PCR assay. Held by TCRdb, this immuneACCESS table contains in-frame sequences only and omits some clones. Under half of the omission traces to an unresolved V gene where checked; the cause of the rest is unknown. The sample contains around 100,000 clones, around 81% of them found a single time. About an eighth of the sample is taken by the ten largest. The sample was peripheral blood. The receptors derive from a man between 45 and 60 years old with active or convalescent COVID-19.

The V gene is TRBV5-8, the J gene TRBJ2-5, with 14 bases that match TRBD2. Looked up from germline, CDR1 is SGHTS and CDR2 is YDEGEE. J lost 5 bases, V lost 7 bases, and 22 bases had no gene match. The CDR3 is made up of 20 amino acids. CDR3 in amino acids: CASPFSFFPGLAGVGETQYF. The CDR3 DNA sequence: TGTGCCAGCCCCTTCAGCTTTTTTCCGGGACTAGCGGGAGTTGGGGAGACCCAGTACTTC.

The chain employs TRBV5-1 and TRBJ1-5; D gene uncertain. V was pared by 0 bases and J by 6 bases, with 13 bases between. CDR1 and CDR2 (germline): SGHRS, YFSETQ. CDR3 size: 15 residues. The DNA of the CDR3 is TGCGCCAGCAGCTTGGAGGGCGCGGGGAGTCAGCCCCAGCATTTT. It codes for CASSLEGAGSQPQHF.

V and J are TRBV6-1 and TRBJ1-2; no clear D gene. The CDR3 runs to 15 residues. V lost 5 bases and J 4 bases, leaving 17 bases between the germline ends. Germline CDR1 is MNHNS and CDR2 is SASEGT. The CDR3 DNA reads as TGTGCCAGCAGTTTATTTGCCTCTGAGTCCTATGGCTACACCTTC. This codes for CASSLFASESYGYTF.

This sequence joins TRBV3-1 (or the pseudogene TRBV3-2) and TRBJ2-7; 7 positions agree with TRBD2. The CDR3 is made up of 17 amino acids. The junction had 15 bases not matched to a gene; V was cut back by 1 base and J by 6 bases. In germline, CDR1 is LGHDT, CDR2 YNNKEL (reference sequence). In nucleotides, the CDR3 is TGTGCCAGCAGCCAAGCCCCTACCGGGACTAAATTAAGCGAGCAGTACTTC. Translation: CASSQAPTGTKLSEQYF.

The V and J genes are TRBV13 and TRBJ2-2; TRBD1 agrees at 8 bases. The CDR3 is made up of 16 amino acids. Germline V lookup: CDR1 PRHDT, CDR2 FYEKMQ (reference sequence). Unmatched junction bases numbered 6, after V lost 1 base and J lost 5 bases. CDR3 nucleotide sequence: TGTGCCAGCAGCTTAGAGTCAGGGGGCGAGACCGGGGAGCTGTTTTTT. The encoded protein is CASSLESGGETGELFF.

The CDR3 spells CASSPRGTGMGLNYGYTF. CDR3 DNA: TGTGCCAGCAGCCCACGTGGGACAGGGATGGGTTTGAACTATGGCTACACCTTC. The rearrangement uses TRBV9 and TRBJ1-2, with 9 bases fitting TRBD1. The ends lost 4 bases at V and 2 bases at J; junction bases unmatched: 15. Germline CDR1 and CDR2: SGDLS and YYNGEE. The CDR3 covers 18 residues.

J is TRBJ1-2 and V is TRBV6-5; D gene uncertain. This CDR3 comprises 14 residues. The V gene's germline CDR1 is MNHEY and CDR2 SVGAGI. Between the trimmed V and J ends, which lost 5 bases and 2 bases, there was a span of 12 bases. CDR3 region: CASSPHGNNYGYTF. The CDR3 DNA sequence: TGTGCCAGCAGTCCGCACGGGAACAACTATGGCTACACCTTC.

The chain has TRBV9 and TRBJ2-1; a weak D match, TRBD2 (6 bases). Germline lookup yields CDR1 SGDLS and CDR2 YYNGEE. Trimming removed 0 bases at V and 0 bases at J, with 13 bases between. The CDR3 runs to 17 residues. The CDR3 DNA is TGTGCCAGCAGCGTAGCTGCTAGCGCTAGCTCCTACAATGAGCAGTTCTTC. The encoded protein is CASSVAASASSYNEQFF.

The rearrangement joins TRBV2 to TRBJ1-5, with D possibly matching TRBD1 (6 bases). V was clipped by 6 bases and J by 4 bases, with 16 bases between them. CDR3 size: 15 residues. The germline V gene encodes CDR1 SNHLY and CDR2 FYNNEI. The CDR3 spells CASSMHEGQNQPQHF. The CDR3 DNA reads TGTGCCAGCAGCATGCACGAGGGACAAAATCAGCCCCAGCATTTT.

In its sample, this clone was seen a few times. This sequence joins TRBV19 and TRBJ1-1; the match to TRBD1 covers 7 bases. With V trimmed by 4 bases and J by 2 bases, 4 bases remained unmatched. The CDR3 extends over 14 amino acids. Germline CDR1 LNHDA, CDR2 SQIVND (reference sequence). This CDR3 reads CASSTGQTNTEAFF. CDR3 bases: TGTGCCAGTAGTACGGGACAGACTAACACTGAAGCTTTCTTT.

DNA for the CDR3: TGCAGCGTTCGAAGAAGTTACAGGGGTTTGAACACTGAAGCTTTCTTT. Protein sequence: CSVRRSYRGLNTEAFF. The rearrangement links TRBV29-1 to TRBJ1-1; 7 bases are a match to TRBD1. Germline V lookup: CDR1 SQVTM, CDR2 ANQGSEA. With V trimmed by 5 bases and J by 0 bases, 12 bases remained unmatched. The CDR3 runs 16 residues.

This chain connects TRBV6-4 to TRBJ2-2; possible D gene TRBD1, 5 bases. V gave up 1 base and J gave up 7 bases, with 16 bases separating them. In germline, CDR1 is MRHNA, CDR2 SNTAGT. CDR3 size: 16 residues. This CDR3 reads CASSDFPREGDGELFF. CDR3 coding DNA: TGTGCCAGCAGTGACTTCCCCAGGGAAGGGGACGGGGAGCTGTTTTTT.

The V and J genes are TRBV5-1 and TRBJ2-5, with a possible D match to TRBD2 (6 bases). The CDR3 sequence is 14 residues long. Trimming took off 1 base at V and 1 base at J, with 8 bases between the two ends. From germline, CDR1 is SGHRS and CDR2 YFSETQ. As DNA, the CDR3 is TGCGCCAGCAGCTTGAGCGGGCCCCAAGAGACCCAGTACTTC. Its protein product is CASSLSGPQETQYF.

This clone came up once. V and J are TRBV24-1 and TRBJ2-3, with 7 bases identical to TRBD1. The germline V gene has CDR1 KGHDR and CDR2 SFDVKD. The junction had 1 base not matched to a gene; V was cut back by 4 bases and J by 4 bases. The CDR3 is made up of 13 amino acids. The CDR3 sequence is CATSETGPDTQYF. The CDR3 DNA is TGTGCCACCAGTGAGACAGGGCCAGATACGCAGTATTTT.

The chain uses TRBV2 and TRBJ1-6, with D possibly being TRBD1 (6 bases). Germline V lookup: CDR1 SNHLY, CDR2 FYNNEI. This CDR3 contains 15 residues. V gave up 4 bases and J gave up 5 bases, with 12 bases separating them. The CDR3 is CASSVGAGDNSPLHF. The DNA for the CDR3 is TGTGCCAGCAGTGTAGGGGCAGGGGATAATTCACCCCTCCACTTT.

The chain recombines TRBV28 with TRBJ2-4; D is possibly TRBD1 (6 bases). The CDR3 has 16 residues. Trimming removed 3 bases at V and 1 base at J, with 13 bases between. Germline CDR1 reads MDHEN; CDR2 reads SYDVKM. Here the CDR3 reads CASSFLPGEAKNIQYF. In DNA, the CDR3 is TGTGCCAGCAGTTTCTTACCAGGGGAGGCCAAAAACATTCAGTACTTC.

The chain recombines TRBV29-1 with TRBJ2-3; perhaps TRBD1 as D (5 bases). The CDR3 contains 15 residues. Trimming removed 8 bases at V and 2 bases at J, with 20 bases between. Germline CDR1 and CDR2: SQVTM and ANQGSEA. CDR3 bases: TGCAGCATTAACGGACAAGCCCCCGACACAGATACGCAGTATTTT. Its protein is CSINGQAPDTDTQYF.

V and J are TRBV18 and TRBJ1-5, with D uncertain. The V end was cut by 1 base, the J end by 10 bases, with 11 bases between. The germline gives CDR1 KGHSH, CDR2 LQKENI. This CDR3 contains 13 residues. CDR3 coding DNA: TGTGCCAGCTCACCACTACCTCTGAGTCCCCAGCATTTT. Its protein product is CASSPLPLSPQHF.

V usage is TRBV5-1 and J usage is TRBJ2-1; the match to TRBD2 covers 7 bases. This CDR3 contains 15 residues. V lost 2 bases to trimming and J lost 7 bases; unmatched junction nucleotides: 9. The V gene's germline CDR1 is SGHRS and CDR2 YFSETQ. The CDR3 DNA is TGCGCCAGCAGCTTATTTAGCGGGTCTGGGAATGAGCAGTTCTTC. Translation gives CASSLFSGSGNEQFF.

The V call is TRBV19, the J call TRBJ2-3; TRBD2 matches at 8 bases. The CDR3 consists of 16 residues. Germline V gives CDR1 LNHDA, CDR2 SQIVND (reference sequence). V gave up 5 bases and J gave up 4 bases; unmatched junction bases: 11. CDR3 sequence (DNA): TGTGCCAGTAGTCATCGAGGGAGAGCGGGAGCAGATACGCAGTATTTT. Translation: CASSHRGRAGADTQYF.

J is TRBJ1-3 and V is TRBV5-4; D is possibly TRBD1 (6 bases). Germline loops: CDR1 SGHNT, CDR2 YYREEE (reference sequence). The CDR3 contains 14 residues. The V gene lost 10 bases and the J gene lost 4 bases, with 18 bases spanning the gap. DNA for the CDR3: TGTGCCGCCAGCAGTGGGCAGGGGGGAAACACCATATATTTT. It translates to CAASSGQGGNTIYF.

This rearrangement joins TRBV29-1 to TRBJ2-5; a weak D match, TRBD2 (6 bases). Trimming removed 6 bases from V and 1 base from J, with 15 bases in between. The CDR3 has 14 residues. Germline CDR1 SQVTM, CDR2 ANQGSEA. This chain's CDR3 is CSVYFPGVQETQYF. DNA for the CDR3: TGCAGCGTGTACTTTCCGGGGGTCCAAGAGACCCAGTACTTC.

CDR3 amino acids: CSAKQGDIQYF. The CDR3 DNA is TGCAGTGCTAAACAGGGGGACATTCAGTACTTC. The chain couples TRBV20-1 to TRBJ2-4, with TRBD1 matching 8 bases. The CDR3 runs to 11 residues. Germline lookup yields CDR1 DFQATT and CDR2 SNEGSKA (reference sequence). V gave up 4 bases and J gave up 8 bases; unmatched junction bases: 1.

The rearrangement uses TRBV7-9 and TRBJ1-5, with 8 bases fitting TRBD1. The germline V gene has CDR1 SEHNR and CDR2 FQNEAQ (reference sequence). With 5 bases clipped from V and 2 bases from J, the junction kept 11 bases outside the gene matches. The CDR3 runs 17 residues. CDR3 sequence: CASSPGQGSVGNQPQHF. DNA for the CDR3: TGTGCCAGCAGCCCTGGACAGGGATCGGTAGGCAATCAGCCCCAGCATTTT.

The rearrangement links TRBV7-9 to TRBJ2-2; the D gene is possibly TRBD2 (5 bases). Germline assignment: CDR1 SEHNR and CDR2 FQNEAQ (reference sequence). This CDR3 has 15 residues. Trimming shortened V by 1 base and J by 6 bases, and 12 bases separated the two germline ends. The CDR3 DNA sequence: TGTGCCAGCAGCTTAGAGCGGTCCCGGGCCGGGGAGCTGTTTTTT. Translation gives CASSLERSRAGELFF.

CDR3 bases: TGTGCCACCAGTAGACGCAGTGGTGGCGGGGCCTACAATGAGCAGTTCTTC. Residues: CATSRRSGGGAYNEQFF. The chain has TRBV15 and TRBJ2-1; tentatively, D is TRBD2 (6 bases). The CDR3 spans 17 residues. The V end was cut by 6 bases, the J end by 2 bases, with 20 bases between. Looked up from germline, CDR1 is LNHNV and CDR2 is YYDKDF (reference sequence).

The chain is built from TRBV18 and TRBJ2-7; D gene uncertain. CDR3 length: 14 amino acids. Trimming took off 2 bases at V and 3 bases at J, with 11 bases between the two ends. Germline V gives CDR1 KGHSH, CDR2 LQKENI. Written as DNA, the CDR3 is TGTGCCAGCTCACCAGGTCGGTTTATCTACGAGCAGTACTTC. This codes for CASSPGRFIYEQYF.